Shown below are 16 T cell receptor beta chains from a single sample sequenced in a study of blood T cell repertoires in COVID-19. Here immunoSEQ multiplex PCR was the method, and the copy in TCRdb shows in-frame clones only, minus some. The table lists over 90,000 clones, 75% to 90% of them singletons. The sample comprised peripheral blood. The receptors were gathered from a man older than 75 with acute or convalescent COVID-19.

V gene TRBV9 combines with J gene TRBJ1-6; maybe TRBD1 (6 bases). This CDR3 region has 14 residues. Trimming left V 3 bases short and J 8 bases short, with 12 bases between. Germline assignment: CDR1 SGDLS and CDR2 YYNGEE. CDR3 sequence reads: CASSATGRDSPLHF. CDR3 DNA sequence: TGTGCCAGCAGCGCGACAGGACGTGATTCACCCCTCCACTTT.

CDR3 DNA: TGTGCCAGCAGCCCAGGCCCCAAGAGCTCCTACGAGCAGTACTTC. Protein sequence: CASSPGPKSSYEQYF. The V call is TRBV9, the J call TRBJ2-7, with no clear D. The germline V gene encodes CDR1 SGDLS and CDR2 YYNGEE. Between the trimmed V and J ends, which lost 4 bases and 0 bases, there was a span of 14 bases. This CDR3 comprises 15 residues.

In nucleotides, the CDR3 is TGTGCCACCCGGGACAGACCCTACGAGCAGTACTTC. It codes for CATRDRPYEQYF. The V call is TRBV19, the J call TRBJ2-7; TRBD1 matches 7 bases. The CDR3 loop spans 12 amino acids. CDR1 LNHDA and CDR2 SQIVND come from the germline V gene (reference sequence). V was pared by 10 bases and J by 2 bases, with 5 bases of the junction left unmatched.

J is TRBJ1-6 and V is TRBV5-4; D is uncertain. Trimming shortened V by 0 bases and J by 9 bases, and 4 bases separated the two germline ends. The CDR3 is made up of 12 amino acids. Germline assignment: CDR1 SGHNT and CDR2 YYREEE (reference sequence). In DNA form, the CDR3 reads TGTGCCAGCAGCTTGGTCGGTTCACCCCTCCACTTT. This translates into CASSLVGSPLHF.

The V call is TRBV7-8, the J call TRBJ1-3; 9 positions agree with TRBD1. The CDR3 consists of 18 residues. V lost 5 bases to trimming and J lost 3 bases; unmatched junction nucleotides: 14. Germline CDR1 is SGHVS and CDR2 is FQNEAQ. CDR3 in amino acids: CASSAKRVQGANGNTIYF. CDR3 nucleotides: TGTGCCAGCAGCGCCAAACGGGTACAGGGGGCGAATGGAAACACCATATATTTT.

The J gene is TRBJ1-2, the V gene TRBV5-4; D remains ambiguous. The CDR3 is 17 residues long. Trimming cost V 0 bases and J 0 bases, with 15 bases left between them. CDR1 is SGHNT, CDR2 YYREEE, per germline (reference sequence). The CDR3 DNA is TGTGCCAGCAGCTTGGGGCGTGTTCGGAGTACTAACTATGGCTACACCTTC. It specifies CASSLGRVRSTNYGYTF. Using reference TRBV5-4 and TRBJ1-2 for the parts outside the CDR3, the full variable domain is ETGVTQSPTHLIKTRGQQVTLRCSSQSGHNTVSWYQQALGQGPQFIFQYYREEENGRGNFPPRFSGLQFPNYSSELNVNALELDDSALYLCASSLGRVRSTNYGYTFGSGTRLTVV.

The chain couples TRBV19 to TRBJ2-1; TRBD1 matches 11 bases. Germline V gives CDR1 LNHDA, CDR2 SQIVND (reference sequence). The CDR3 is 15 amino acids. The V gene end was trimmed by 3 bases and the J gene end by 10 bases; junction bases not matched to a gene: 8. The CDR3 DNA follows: TGTGCCAGTAGTATTGGTCCCGGGACAGGGGGAGAGCAGTTCTTC. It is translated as CASSIGPGTGGEQFF.

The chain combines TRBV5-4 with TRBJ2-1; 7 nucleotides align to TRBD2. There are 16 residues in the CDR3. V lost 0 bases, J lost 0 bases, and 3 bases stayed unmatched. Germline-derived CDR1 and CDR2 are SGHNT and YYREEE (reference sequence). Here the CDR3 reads CASSLEGGSSYNEQFF. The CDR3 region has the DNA TGTGCCAGCAGCTTGGAGGGCGGGAGCTCCTACAATGAGCAGTTCTTC.

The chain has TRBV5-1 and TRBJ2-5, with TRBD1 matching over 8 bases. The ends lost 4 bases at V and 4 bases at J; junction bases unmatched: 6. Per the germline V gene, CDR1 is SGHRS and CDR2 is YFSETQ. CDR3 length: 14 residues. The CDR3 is CASSIGTGGETQYF. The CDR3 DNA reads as TGCGCCAGCAGCATAGGGACAGGCGGAGAGACCCAGTACTTC.

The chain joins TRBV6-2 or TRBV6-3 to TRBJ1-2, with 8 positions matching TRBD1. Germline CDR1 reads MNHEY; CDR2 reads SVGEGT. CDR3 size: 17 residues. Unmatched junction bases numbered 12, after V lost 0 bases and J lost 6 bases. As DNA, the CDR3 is TGTGCCAGCAGTTACTCTTCCGGGACAGGCGCCTCGGATGGCTACACCTTC. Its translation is CASSYSSGTGASDGYTF.

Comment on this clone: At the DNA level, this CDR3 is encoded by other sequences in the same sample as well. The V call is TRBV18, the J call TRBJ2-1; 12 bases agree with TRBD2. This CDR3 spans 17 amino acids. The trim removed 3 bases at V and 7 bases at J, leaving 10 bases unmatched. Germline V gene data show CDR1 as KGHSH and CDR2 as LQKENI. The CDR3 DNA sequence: TGTGCCAGCTCACCCTCGTCCGCTAGCGGGAGGGTAAATGAGCAGTTCTTC. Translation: CASSPSSASGRVNEQFF.

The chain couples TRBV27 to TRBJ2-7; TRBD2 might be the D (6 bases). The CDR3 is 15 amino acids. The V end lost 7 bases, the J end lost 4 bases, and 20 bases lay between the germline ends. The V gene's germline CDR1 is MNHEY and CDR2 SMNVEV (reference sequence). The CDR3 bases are TGTGCCAGCAACCTGGGCCGGGAGCGAGCTTACGAGCAGTACTTC. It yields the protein CASNLGRERAYEQYF.

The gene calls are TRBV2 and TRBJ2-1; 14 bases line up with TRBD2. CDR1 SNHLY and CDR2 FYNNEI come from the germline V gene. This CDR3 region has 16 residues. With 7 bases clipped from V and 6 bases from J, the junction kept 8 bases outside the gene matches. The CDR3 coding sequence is TGTGCCAGCACTCGATGGGGGACTAGCGGGAGCAATGAGCAGTTCTTC. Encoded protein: CASTRWGTSGSNEQFF. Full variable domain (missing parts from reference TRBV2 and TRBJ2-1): EPEVTQTPSHQVTQMGQEVILRCVPISNHLYFYWYRQILGQKVEFLVSFYNNEISEKSEIFDDQFSVERPDGSNFTLKIRSTKLEDSAMYFCASTRWGTSGSNEQFFGPGTRLTVL.

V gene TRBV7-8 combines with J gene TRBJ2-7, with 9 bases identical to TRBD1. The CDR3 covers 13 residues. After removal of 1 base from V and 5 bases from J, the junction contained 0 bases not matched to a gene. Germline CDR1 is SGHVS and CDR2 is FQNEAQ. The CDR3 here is CASSLGQGDEQYF. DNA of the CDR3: TGTGCCAGCAGCTTAGGACAGGGGGACGAGCAGTACTTC.

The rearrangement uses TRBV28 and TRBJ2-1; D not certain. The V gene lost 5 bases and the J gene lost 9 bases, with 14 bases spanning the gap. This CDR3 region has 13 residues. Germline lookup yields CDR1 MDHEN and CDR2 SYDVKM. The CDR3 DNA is TGTGCCAGCAGTCCCCTCGGGTGGGTTGAGCAGTTCTTC. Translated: CASSPLGWVEQFF.

CDR3 coding DNA: TGCGCCAGCGGGAGGGGGGAATCGGCTCTATATAGCAATCAGCCCCAGCATTTT. Translated: CASGRGESALYSNQPQHF. V and J are TRBV5-1 and TRBJ1-5; a weak D match, TRBD1 (6 bases). The CDR3 has 18 amino acids. Germline lookup yields CDR1 SGHRS and CDR2 YFSETQ. Trimming cost V 7 bases and J 0 bases, with 23 bases left between them.